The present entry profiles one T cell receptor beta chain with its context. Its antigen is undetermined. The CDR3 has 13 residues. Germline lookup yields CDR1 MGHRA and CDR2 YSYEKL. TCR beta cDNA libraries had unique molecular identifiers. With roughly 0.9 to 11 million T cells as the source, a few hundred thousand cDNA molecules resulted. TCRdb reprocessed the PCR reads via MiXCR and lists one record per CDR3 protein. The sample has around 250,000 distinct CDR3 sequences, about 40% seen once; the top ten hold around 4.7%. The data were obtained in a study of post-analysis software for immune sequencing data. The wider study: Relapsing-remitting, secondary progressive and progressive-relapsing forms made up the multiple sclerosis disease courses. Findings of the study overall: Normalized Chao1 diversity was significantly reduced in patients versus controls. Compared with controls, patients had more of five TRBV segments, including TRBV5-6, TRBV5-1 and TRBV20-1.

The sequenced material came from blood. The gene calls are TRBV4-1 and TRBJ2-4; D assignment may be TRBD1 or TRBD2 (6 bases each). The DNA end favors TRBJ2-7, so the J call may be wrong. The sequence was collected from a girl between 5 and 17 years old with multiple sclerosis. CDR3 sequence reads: CASSHQGGYEQYF. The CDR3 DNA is TGCGCCAGCAGCCACCAAGGGGGGTACGAGCAGTACTTC.